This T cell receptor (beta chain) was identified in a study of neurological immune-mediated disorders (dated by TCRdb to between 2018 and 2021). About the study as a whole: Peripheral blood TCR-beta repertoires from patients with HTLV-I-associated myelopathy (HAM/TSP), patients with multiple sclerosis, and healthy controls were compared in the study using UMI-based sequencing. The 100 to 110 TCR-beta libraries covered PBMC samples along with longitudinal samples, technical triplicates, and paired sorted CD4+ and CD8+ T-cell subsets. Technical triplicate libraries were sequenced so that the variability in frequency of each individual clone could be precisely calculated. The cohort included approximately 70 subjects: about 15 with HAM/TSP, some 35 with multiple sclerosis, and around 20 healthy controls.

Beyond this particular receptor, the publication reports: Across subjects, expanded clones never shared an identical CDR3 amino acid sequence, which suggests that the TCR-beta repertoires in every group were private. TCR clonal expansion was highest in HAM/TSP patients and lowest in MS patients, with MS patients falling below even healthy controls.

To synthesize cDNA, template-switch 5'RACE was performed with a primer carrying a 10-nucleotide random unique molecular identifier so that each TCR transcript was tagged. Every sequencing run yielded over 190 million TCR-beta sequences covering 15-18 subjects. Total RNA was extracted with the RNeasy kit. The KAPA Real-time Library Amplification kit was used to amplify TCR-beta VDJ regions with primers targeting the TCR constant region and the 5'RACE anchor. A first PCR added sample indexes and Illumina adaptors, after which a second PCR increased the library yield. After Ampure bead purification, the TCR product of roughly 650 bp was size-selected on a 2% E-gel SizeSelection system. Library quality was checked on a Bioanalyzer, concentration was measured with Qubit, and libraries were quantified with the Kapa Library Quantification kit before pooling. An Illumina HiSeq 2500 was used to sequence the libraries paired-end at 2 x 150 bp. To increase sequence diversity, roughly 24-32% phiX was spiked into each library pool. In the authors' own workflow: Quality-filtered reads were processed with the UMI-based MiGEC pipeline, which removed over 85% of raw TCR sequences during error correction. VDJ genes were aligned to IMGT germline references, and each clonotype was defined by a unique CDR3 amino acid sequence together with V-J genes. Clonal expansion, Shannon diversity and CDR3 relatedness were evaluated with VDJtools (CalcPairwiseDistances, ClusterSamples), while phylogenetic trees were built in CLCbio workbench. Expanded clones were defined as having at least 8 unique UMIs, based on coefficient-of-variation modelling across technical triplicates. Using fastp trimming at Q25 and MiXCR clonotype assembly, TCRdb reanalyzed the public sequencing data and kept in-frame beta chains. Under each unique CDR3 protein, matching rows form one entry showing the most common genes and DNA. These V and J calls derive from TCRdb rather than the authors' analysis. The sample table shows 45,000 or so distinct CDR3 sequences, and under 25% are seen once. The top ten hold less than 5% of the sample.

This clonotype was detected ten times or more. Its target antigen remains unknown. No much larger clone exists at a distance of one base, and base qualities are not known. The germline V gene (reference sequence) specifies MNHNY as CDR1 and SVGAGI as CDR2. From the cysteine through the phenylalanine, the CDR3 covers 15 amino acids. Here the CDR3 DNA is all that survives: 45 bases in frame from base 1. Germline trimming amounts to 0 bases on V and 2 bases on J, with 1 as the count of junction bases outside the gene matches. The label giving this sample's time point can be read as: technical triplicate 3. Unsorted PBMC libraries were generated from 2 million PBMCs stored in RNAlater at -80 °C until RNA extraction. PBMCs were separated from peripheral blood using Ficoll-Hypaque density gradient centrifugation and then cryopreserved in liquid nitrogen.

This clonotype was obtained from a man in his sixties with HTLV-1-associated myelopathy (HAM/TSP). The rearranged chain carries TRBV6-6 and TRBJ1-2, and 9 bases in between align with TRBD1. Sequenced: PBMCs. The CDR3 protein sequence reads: CASSYSGQGNYGYTF. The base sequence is TGTGCCAGCAGTTACTCTGGACAGGGGAACTATGGCTACACCTTC.